These T cell receptor beta chains were read from a single sample in a study of cytomegalovirus exposure and HLA in healthy donors. Here immunoSEQ multiplex PCR was the method, and the copy in TCRdb shows in-frame clones only, minus some. Found here are around 80,000 clones, about 78% of them singletons; the top ten hold around 1.5%. Input material: PBMCs. The receptors originated from a man aged 40-49 years in good health and CMV-seronegative. Both conserved end residues are part of each CDR3.

v_gene: TRBV18
len: 17
j_gene: TRBJ2-2
CDR3aa: CASSLGGGTGNTGELFF

v_gene: TRBV28
len: 15
j_gene: TRBJ1-3
CDR3aa: CASSFPEAHGNTIYF

v_gene: TRBV11-2
len: 16
j_gene: TRBJ2-7
CDR3aa: CASSFSPTSGSYEQYF

v_gene: TRBV2
len: 14
j_gene: TRBJ2-7
CDR3aa: CASSGGTGRYEQYF

v_gene: TRBV5-1
len: 15
j_gene: TRBJ2-7
CDR3aa: CASSRTSGTNYEQYF

v_gene: TRBV4-1
len: 15
j_gene: TRBJ1-5
CDR3aa: CASSQDWPISQPQHF

v_gene: TRBV28
len: 12
j_gene: TRBJ1-3
CDR3aa: CASSLEGNTIYF

v_gene: TRBV6-5
len: 13
j_gene: TRBJ2-2
CDR3aa: CASSYRLTGELFF

v_gene: TRBV7-9
len: 14
j_gene: TRBJ1-4
CDR3aa: CASSLSSTNEKLFF

v_gene: TRBV7-2
len: 14
j_gene: TRBJ2-2
CDR3aa: CASSLDVTGVELFF

v_gene: TRBV7-2
len: 12
j_gene: TRBJ1-5
CDR3aa: CASSSDNQPQHF

v_gene: TRBV10-1
len: 14
j_gene: TRBJ2-1
CDR3aa: CASSPTVTYNEQFF

v_gene: TRBV5-1
len: 15
j_gene: TRBJ2-1
CDR3aa: CASSPGQGGYNEQFF

v_gene: TRBV5-1
len: 15
j_gene: TRBJ1-2
CDR3aa: CASSTTQQGARGYTF

v_gene: TRBV7-3
len: 15
j_gene: TRBJ2-7
CDR3aa: CASSESGTSGYEQYF

v_gene: TRBV6-5
len: 15
j_gene: NA
CDR3aa: CASSYSNPGSYEQYF

v_gene: TRBV7-2
len: 15
j_gene: TRBJ2-7
CDR3aa: CASSLSGHGGDEQYF

v_gene: TRBV5-1
len: 16
j_gene: TRBJ2-5
CDR3aa: CASSADGTGGSETQYF

v_gene: TRBV19
len: 12
j_gene: TRBJ2-3
CDR3aa: CASGERRDTQYF

v_gene: TRBV6-1
len: 15
j_gene: TRBJ2-7
CDR3aa: CASSEYGTSLGEQYF

v_gene: TRBV10-3
len: 18
j_gene: TRBJ2-6
CDR3aa: CAISERTVTTSGANVLTF

v_gene: TRBV6-5
len: 14
j_gene: TRBJ2-7
CDR3aa: CASSYWTGGYEQYF

v_gene: TRBV5-6
len: 14
j_gene: TRBJ2-5
CDR3aa: CASTLAGLQETQYF

v_gene: TRBV28
len: 13
j_gene: NA
CDR3aa: CASSPGQRYEQYF

v_gene: TRBV19
len: 16
j_gene: TRBJ1-4
CDR3aa: CASSIVRTGGNEKLFF

v_gene: TRBV5-6
len: 15
j_gene: TRBJ1-1
CDR3aa: CASSLPGRGGTEAFF

v_gene: TRBV6-1
len: 15
j_gene: TRBJ2-7
CDR3aa: CASSEAPGFPYEQYF

v_gene: TRBV6-4
len: 13
j_gene: TRBJ2-3
CDR3aa: CASSAGATDTQYF

v_gene: TRBV28
len: 16
j_gene: TRBJ2-7
CDR3aa: CVSSSQLTGSPYEQYF

v_gene: TRBV6-1
len: 15
j_gene: TRBJ2-2
CDR3aa: CASSFRDRLTGELFF

v_gene: TRBV28
len: 15
j_gene: TRBJ1-5
CDR3aa: CASRTGFLSGQPQHF

v_gene: TRBV4-1
len: 17
j_gene: TRBJ1-1
CDR3aa: CASSQDSSGGFGTEAFF

v_gene: TRBV9
len: 14
j_gene: TRBJ2-5
CDR3aa: CASSATSGRETQYF

v_gene: TRBV11-3
len: 15
j_gene: TRBJ2-1
CDR3aa: CASSLTSESYNEQFF

v_gene: TRBV14
len: 16
j_gene: TRBJ1-1
CDR3aa: CASSLPPWRGNTEAFF

v_gene: TRBV5-1
len: 16
j_gene: TRBJ2-3
CDR3aa: CASSGGTSGRTDTQYF

v_gene: TRBV18
len: 15
j_gene: TRBJ1-5
CDR3aa: CASSGSTGSDQPQHF

v_gene: TRBV7-9
len: 18
j_gene: TRBJ2-3
CDR3aa: CASSLVRILPASTDTQYF

v_gene: TRBV7-9
len: 15
j_gene: TRBJ2-7
CDR3aa: CSSSLDRKSSYEQYF

v_gene: TRBV28
len: 13
j_gene: TRBJ2-7
CDR3aa: CASSNRDADEQYF

v_gene: TRBV4-2
len: 14
j_gene: TRBJ2-7
CDR3aa: CASSPEVTSYEQYF

v_gene: TRBV13
len: 16
j_gene: TRBJ2-3
CDR3aa: CASSGRLAGGTDTQYF

v_gene: TRBV11-2
len: 17
j_gene: TRBJ2-7
CDR3aa: CASSLGGGSFTLSEQYF